These 24 T cell receptor beta chains share one sample of origin, sequenced in a study of blood T cell repertoires in COVID-19. Sequencing used immunoSEQ multiplex PCR; TCRdb keeps in-frame clones, though not all of them. The sample consists of roughly 110,000 clones, around 84% of them appearing once. Material for sequencing was peripheral blood. Receptors originate from a woman aged 40 to 50 with acute or convalescent COVID-19.

V gene TRBV3-1 (or the pseudogene TRBV3-2) combines with J gene TRBJ1-1; a possible D gene is TRBD1 (5 bases). Germline loops: CDR1 LGHDT, CDR2 YNNKEL (reference sequence). V lost 4 bases, J lost 5 bases, and 17 bases lay in between. The CDR3 consists of 15 residues. CDR3 amino acids: CASSPYRTVETEAFF. In DNA form, the CDR3 reads TGTGCCAGCAGCCCCTACAGGACGGTCGAAACTGAAGCTTTCTTT.

J is TRBJ1-3 and V is TRBV5-5, with a tentative D call TRBD1 (5 bases). Germline V gene data show CDR1 as SGHKS and CDR2 as YYEKEE (reference sequence). V shed 0 bases and J shed 0 bases, with 7 bases lying between them. There are 15 residues in the CDR3. The DNA of the CDR3 is TGTGCCAGCAGCTTGGGCGGGACCTCTGGAAACACCATATATTTT. It translates to CASSLGGTSGNTIYF.

The V and J genes are TRBV5-4 and TRBJ2-3; 9 positions match TRBD2. This CDR3 has 15 residues. The germline V gene has CDR1 SGHNT and CDR2 YYREEE (reference sequence). J was trimmed by 5 bases and V by 2 bases; bases with no gene match: 6. CDR3 loop: CASSFMASGEDTQYF. The CDR3 DNA reads TGTGCCAGCAGCTTTATGGCTAGCGGGGAAGATACGCAGTATTTT. The complete variable domain, with remaining parts taken from reference TRBV5-4 and TRBJ2-3, reads ETGVTQSPTHLIKTRGQQVTLRCSSQSGHNTVSWYQQALGQGPQFIFQYYREEENGRGNFPPRFSGLQFPNYSSELNVNALELDDSALYLCASSFMASGEDTQYFGPGTRLTVL.

The chain couples TRBV5-4 to TRBJ1-2; 10 bases are shared with TRBD1. The V gene end was trimmed by 6 bases and the J gene end by 0 bases; junction bases not matched to a gene: 5. The CDR3 consists of 15 residues. Germline V gene lookup returns CDR1 SGHNT and CDR2 YYREEE (reference sequence). CDR3 amino acids: CASTGTGDPNYGYTF. The CDR3 DNA follows: TGTGCCAGCACCGGGACAGGGGATCCTAACTATGGCTACACCTTC.

This clone appeared a single time. V is TRBV6-6 and J is TRBJ1-2; a possible D gene is TRBD1 (5 bases). V was trimmed by 5 bases and J by 2 bases, leaving 21 bases between them. The CDR3 has 17 amino acids. Germline V gene data show CDR1 as MNHNY and CDR2 as SVGAGI (reference sequence). CDR3 region: CASSQLALGGLNYGYTF. The CDR3 coding sequence is TGTGCCAGCAGTCAATTGGCCCTGGGGGGACTGAACTATGGCTACACCTTC.

The CDR3 region has the DNA TGTGCCAGCAGTTACTCGACAGGGTCGAGTTACGAGCAGTACTTC. Amino acid sequence: CASSYSTGSSYEQYF. This chain uses TRBV6-5 with TRBJ2-7; 7 bases agree with TRBD1. The CDR3 totals 15 residues. V gave up 0 bases and J gave up 4 bases; unmatched junction bases: 6. Germline assignment: CDR1 MNHEY and CDR2 SVGAGI.

The chain is built from TRBV7-2 and TRBJ1-2; perhaps TRBD1 as D (6 bases). The germline V and J ends were trimmed by 3 bases and 4 bases, with 9 bases remaining between them. Germline CDR1 SGHTA, CDR2 FQGNSA. There are 13 residues in the CDR3. CDR3 region: CASSLGAPYGYTF. The CDR3 nucleotides are TGTGCCAGCAGCTTGGGGGCTCCCTATGGCTACACCTTC.

In nucleotides, the CDR3 is TGCGCCAGCAGTGAGTCGCTGGGCCAGCCCCAGCATTTT. Encoded protein: CASSESLGQPQHF. This chain joins TRBV10-1 and TRBJ1-5; no reliable D call. V was shortened by 0 bases and J by 7 bases, with 7 bases between the two germline ends. The germline V gene has CDR1 WNHNN and CDR2 SYGVQD (reference sequence). The CDR3 is made up of 13 amino acids.

This chain's CDR3 is CASNLRQGSYEQYF. The CDR3 bases are TGTGCCAGCAATCTCAGACAGGGATCCTACGAGCAGTACTTC. The genes are TRBV21-1 and TRBJ2-7; the D call TRBD1 from the table was never checked on the DNA. TRBV21-1 is a pseudogene. The CDR3 contains 14 residues.

The chain uses TRBV4-1 and TRBJ2-2; D is uncertain. V lost 4 bases and J lost 4, with 4 bases in between. The CDR3 extends over 12 amino acids. Germline V gene lookup returns CDR1 MGHRA and CDR2 YSYEKL. For the CDR3, the DNA is TGCGCCAGCAGCCCCTTCACCGGGGAGCTGTTTTTT. Translation: CASSPFTGELFF.

This clone has only one observation. This chain joins TRBV7-9 and TRBJ1-2; unclear D gene. The germline V gene encodes CDR1 SEHNR and CDR2 FQNEAQ (reference sequence). V was clipped by 1 base and J by 0 bases, with 9 bases between them. The CDR3 covers 15 residues. The CDR3 reads CASSLGVGSNYGYTF. DNA of the CDR3: TGTGCCAGCAGCTTAGGAGTCGGGTCTAACTATGGCTACACCTTC.

This chain joins TRBV15 and TRBJ2-1; 9 bases are shared with TRBD1. CDR3 length: 15 residues. CDR1 is LNHNV and CDR2 is YYDKDF in the germline V gene (reference sequence). J lost 8 bases, V lost 3 bases, and 8 bases had no gene match. DNA of the CDR3: TGTGCCACCAGCAGGGAGTGGGGACAGGGCTATGAGCAGTTCTTC. This encodes CATSREWGQGYEQFF.

The rearrangement links TRBV9 to TRBJ1-1; D remains unclear. Per the germline V gene, CDR1 is SGDLS and CDR2 is YYNGEE. The CDR3 totals 16 residues. Trimming stripped 2 bases from V and 3 bases from J, with 17 bases between. The CDR3 region has the DNA TGTGCCAGCAGCGTTGGCGGAAATTCGTTGGACACTGAAGCTTTCTTT. Translation: CASSVGGNSLDTEAFF. Drawing the rest from reference TRBV9 and TRBJ1-1, the complete variable domain is DSGVTQTPKHLITATGQRVTLRCSPRSGDLSVYWYQQSLDQGLQFLIQYYNGEERAKGNILERFSAQQFPDLHSELNLSSLELGDSALYFCASSVGGNSLDTEAFFGQGTRLTVV.

This chain links TRBV19 with TRBJ2-5; TRBD2 is a possible D gene (5 bases). The CDR3 runs 13 residues. Trimming took off 4 bases at V and 4 bases at J, with 10 bases between the two ends. Germline V gives CDR1 LNHDA, CDR2 SQIVND (reference sequence). The DNA for the CDR3 is TGTGCCAGTAGTACGGGAAGTGTAGAGACCCAGTACTTC. It codes for CASSTGSVETQYF.

The rearrangement links TRBV25-1 to TRBJ2-7; D perhaps matches TRBD1 (6 bases). From germline, CDR1 is MGHDK and CDR2 SYGVNS. V gave up 9 bases and J gave up 3 bases, with 15 bases separating them. This CDR3 is built from 13 residues. The CDR3, as DNA: TGTGCCAGTCGATACAGGGATCACTACGAGCAGTACTTC. Translation: CASRYRDHYEQYF.

This clone was seen a single time. This chain uses TRBV6-5 with TRBJ1-2; 9 positions agree with TRBD1. The CDR3 covers 15 residues. Germline values: CDR1 MNHEY, CDR2 SVGAGI. The ends lost 4 bases at V and 2 bases at J; junction bases unmatched: 5. The CDR3 reads CASSLQGAFNYGYTF. The CDR3 DNA is TGTGCCAGCAGTTTACAGGGGGCGTTCAACTATGGCTACACCTTC.

The chain couples TRBV29-1 to TRBJ2-7, with a weak D call TRBD1 (6 bases). The CDR3 is 14 residues long. Between the trimmed V and J ends, which lost 4 bases and 0 bases, there was a span of 13 bases. Germline V gene sequence: CDR1 SQVTM, CDR2 ANQGSEA. The CDR3 nucleotides read TGCAGCGTTGGAGGGGGTCGGAGCTCCTACGAGCAGTACTTC. This encodes CSVGGGRSSYEQYF.

The chain links TRBV2 to TRBJ2-3, with 9 bases identical to TRBD2. Germline assignment: CDR1 SNHLY and CDR2 FYNNEI. The ends lost 3 bases at V and 8 bases at J; junction bases unmatched: 9. CDR3 size: 15 residues. CDR3 protein: CASSDMGLALGTQYF. CDR3 DNA: TGTGCCAGCAGTGATATGGGACTAGCTTTGGGTACGCAGTATTTT.

This clone has more than one count but fewer than ten. The V call is TRBV6-1, the J call TRBJ1-6; no clear D gene. CDR1 and CDR2 from the germline V gene are MNHNS and SASEGT. V was trimmed by 2 bases and J by 3 bases, leaving 5 bases between them. CDR3 length: 14 amino acids. The CDR3 nucleotides are TGTGCCAGCAGTGAACAAAACTATAATTCACCCCTCCACTTT. As protein: CASSEQNYNSPLHF.

The chain combines TRBV9 with TRBJ2-7, with D possibly being TRBD2 (6 bases). CDR1 and CDR2 (germline): SGDLS, YYNGEE. The V and J ends lost 3 bases and 6 bases respectively, with 16 bases between them. The CDR3 contains 14 residues. CDR3 DNA sequence: TGTGCCAGCAGCGCACTAGGGACTCCGAGCGAGCAGTACTTC. Protein product: CASSALGTPSEQYF.

The V call is TRBV5-1, the J call TRBJ2-7; TRBD1 aligns across 8 bases. CDR1 and CDR2 (germline): SGHRS, YFSETQ. The V and J ends lost 4 bases and 6 bases, in that order; junction bases with no gene match: 6. This CDR3 comprises 13 residues. CDR3: CASSLGQGSEQYF. Written as DNA, the CDR3 is TGCGCCAGCAGCCTCGGACAGGGAAGCGAGCAGTACTTC.

The chain has TRBV7-3 and TRBJ2-1, with D maybe TRBD2 (7 bases). Per germline, CDR1 SGHTA and CDR2 FQGTGA. Trimming took 2 bases from V and 6 from J, leaving 17 bases between them. This CDR3 contains 16 residues. For the CDR3, the DNA is TGTGCCAGCAGCTTATTCGGCGGGGGCTCCCGCAATGAGCAGTTCTTC. Translated, it gives CASSLFGGGSRNEQFF.

V and J are TRBV9 and TRBJ2-3, with TRBD2 identical over 9 bases. The CDR3 spans 18 residues. Unmatched junction bases numbered 13, after V lost 5 bases and J lost 0 bases. Germline V CDR1 and CDR2: SGDLS, YYNGEE. The CDR3 here is CASSDVSGGPKSTDTQYF. CDR3 DNA: TGTGCCAGCAGTGATGTTAGCGGGGGCCCTAAAAGCACAGATACGCAGTATTTT.

The rearrangement links TRBV12-5 to TRBJ2-7; possible D gene TRBD1, 6 bases. Looked up from germline, CDR1 is LGHNT and CDR2 is FRNRAP. This CDR3 is built from 17 residues. V lost 7 bases and J 0 bases, leaving 22 bases between the germline ends. This CDR3 is CASDRTSGTTISYEQYF. Written as DNA, the CDR3 is TGTGCTAGTGACCGTACTTCCGGGACAACTATCTCCTACGAGCAGTACTTC.